Given below is one T cell receptor beta chain in context. Its target antigen remains unknown. One end of the junction varies from germline; a read error may be responsible. The source of the sample is a study of naive and memory T cell subsets (dated by TCRdb to the late 2010s). With respect to the entire study: The figure summarizing the skin biopsy and whole blood samples listed about 10 blood donors, 7 tuberculin skin test biopsies and 3 saline control biopsies. As previously described, skin biopsies were taken from tuberculin skin test sites or from saline-injected control sites and processed for RNA extraction. PCR2 was typically performed as a SYBR Green qPCR that was stopped at a set threshold, although end-point PCR (roughly 6 cycles) could be used instead for low-input samples.

The sample's treatment or condition label, decoded: skin biopsy from PPD injection site in Mantoux-positive individual. A robust, sensitive protocol for the amplification, sequencing and analysis of TCRs was described in the study, in which 3' ligation of a UMI-containing oligonucleotide to TCR cDNA was used. Tuberculin skin test biopsies came from sites injected with PPD in individuals with a positive Mantoux test. Total RNA was treated with RQ1 DNase, without cell sorting, prior to reverse transcription, with an input of about 1 to 1000 ng being targeted. Skin biopsy and whole blood libraries were made to test pipeline robustness in samples where T cells form a minority population. Findings and caveats that apply to the study as a whole: The RNA-based method was acknowledged as potentially sensitive to TCR transcript changes with T cell activation and differentiation. TCR sequences were reportedly obtained from both types of skin biopsy, with many more TCRs found at tuberculin skin test sites. The larger number of TCRs found at tuberculin skin test sites was interpreted as T cell infiltration of a delayed type IV hypersensitivity reaction. The paper did not give details of skin biopsy collection and RNA processing, instead referencing earlier studies for those details.

Libraries were prepared through UMI-ligation and nested PCR. The ligated cDNA was amplified in four rounds of PCR with nested alpha and beta constant region primers together with the SP2 primer. TCR RNA was reverse transcribed with SuperScript IV using alpha and beta constant region primers for the blood and skin samples. An oligonucleotide carrying the Illumina SP2 primer and a UMI was ligated to the 3' end of the cDNA by means of T4 RNA ligase 1. To prevent hairpin formation, the 12-nucleotide UMI was made up of two random hexamers with an eight-base spacer between them. From the second PCR onward, TCR alpha and beta chain libraries were processed separately, and dual indexing was applied for multiplexing. After pooling, the indexed libraries were analyzed by capillary electrophoresis and sequenced on either an Illumina MiSeq or NextSeq. PhiX DNA at roughly 4.5-7.5% was added to the libraries to raise base diversity and improve cluster recognition. The paper's data handling went like this. Demultiplexor pulled UMIs out of read 2, joined the UMIs with the TCR sequence from read 1, and separated reads according to sample indices. Decombinator identified V and J genes and V-J junctions and gave each TCR a five-part identifier that included V and J deletions. Collapsinator used UMIs to correct sequencing errors and PCR amplification heterogeneity, yielding UMI-based abundance per TCR. CDR3Translator converted identifiers to nucleotide sequence, translated to amino acids, and extracted CDR3 regions using terminal motifs. Error-corrected alpha and beta TCR counts from blood and skin were compared after normalization to input RNA amount. The public reads were reanalyzed by TCRdb: fastp trimming at Q25, MiXCR alignment, in-frame beta chains only. Every entry covers one CDR3 protein and lists the most common genes and DNA from its rows. The V and J calls, along with clone size, are taken from TCRdb and not from the paper's own processing. In this sample the table shows 25,000 to 35,000 distinct CDR3 sequences, less than 8.5% of which occur a single time. Together, the top ten hold 2.5% to 3.5% of the sample.

The material sequenced was skin, taken from a tuberculin skin test site. This clonotype was obtained from an adult in good health.

CDR3 sequence: CASSIDSGTGTDTQYF. The bases read TGTGCCAGCAGCATAGATTCCGGGACTGGCACAGATACGCAGTATTTT. Recombination joined TRBV11-2 with TRBJ2-3; the D gene is perhaps TRBD2, from 6 matching bases. CDR1 SGHAT and CDR2 FQNNGV are derived from the germline V gene. The CDR3 measures 16 amino acids from cysteine to phenylalanine. Here the CDR3 DNA is all that survives: 48 bases in frame from base 1.